The text below deals with one T cell receptor (beta chain). The sample holds a few counts of this clonotype. Its antigen target is currently unknown. No per-base quality is available; no much larger clone lies one base away. These data originate in a study of T-cell memory formation after mild COVID-19 (dated by TCRdb to the early 2020s). About the full investigation: TCR sequence clusters from the two donors were largely donor specific. In a couple of donors, T-cell clones that expanded and contracted after mild COVID-19 were tracked by sequencing TCRalpha and TCRbeta repertoires over time. Two young, previously healthy adult volunteers, one female and one male, were included in the cohort. What the authors observed across the whole study: Contracting CD4+ clones turned up mainly in the CM and EM memory subsets, whereas EMRA was where CD8+ clones were enriched. SARS-CoV-2 specificity was not confirmed for the second-wave clones peaking on day 37. Only a couple of mild cases were covered by the study, and larger cohorts that include severe cases with pre-infection samples were considered necessary. Some responding clones were detected in pre-infection memory, suggesting pre-existing cross-reactive memory T cells joined the SARS-CoV-2 response. Clones contracting from day 15 to 85 had balanced CD4/CD8 phenotypes, while a second wave expanding from day 15 to 37 was biased towards CD4+.

Including the terminal cysteine and phenylalanine, the CDR3 comprises 12 residues. The retained sequence is limited to the CDR3, 36 bases, with the frame set at the first base. The germline V gene (reference sequence) yields SEHNR for CDR1 and FQNEAQ for CDR2. At the junction V is shortened by 0 bases and J by 5 bases, with 4 bases in between. Sequencing used an Illumina NovaSeq 6000. TCRalpha and TCRbeta cDNA libraries were constructed by 5'RACE with constant-segment primers, with sample barcodes and unique molecular identifiers being introduced. RNA was extracted from every sample with Trizol reagent. The libraries were amplified in two PCR steps, and the second step added a second sample barcode and Illumina TruSeq adapters. Libraries were sequenced on an Illumina NovaSeq with 2 x 150 bp paired-end reads. As for the authors' bioinformatics: Reads were demultiplexed and collapsed into UMI-guided consensus sequences with migec v1.2.7. Using mixcr v2.1.11, UMI consensuses were aligned to TRA and TRB V and J templates and then assembled into clonotypes. A clonotype was counted as expanded or contracted only if both edgeR and NoisET called the change significant, with noise models trained on biological replicates. edgeR calls used a false discovery rate-adjusted p below 0.01 and a log2 fold-change threshold of 1. As an exploratory analysis of dynamics, max-normalized trajectories of the 1000 most abundant clonotypes were examined with PCA combined with hierarchical clustering. Separately sequenced CD4+ and CD8+ repertoires were used to assign the CD4 or CD8 phenotype of responding clones. The public reads were run again by TCRdb, first through fastp at Q25 and then through MiXCR, and only productive beta chains were kept. A single entry per CDR3 protein holds the most common genes and DNA from its merged rows. The V and J calls shown here were made by TCRdb, not taken from the authors' results. In this sample the table shows around 390,000 distinct CDR3 sequences, approximately 15% of which occur a single time. Together, the top ten hold roughly 21% of the sample.

PBMCs were isolated by Ficoll-Paque density gradient centrifugation. This clonotype originated in a man aged 18 to 30 who had mild COVID-19 (a few samples of this study predate the infection). The sample titles of this study are shuffled in the database, so cell type and time point are left out; the donor was told from shared clones. The rearrangement joined TRBV7-9 to TRBJ2-5; the D gene assignment is ambiguous. Specimen: PBMCs or a T cell subset sorted from them (not recorded which). The CDR3 region has the sequence CASSLAMETQYF. The DNA sequence is TGTGCCAGCAGCTTAGCGATGGAGACCCAGTACTTC.